This is a list of T cell receptor beta chains from one sample in a study of blood T cell repertoires in COVID-19. Clones were sequenced by immunoSEQ multiplex PCR, and TCRdb holds only the in-frame ones, with some missing. The data hold about 390,000 clones, with roughly 86% observed a single time. The sample consisted of peripheral blood. The receptors here all came from a woman between 55 and 75 years old with COVID-19, enrolled during active disease. The conserved cysteine and the conserved F or W are not part of the CDR3 here.

TRBJ1-3,TRBV5-4,ASSLAAGRGNTIY
TRBJ1-1,TRBV18,ASSPIGQGNTEAF
TRBJ1-3,TRBV6-5,ASSYDGTGGNTIY
TRBJ1-6,TRBV14,ASSQGSGGSYNSPLH
TRBJ1-5,TRBV20-1,SASIGHRNQPQH
TRBJ2-2,TRBV7-9,ASSRRGWGGELF
TRBJ2-7,TRBV6-5,ASSYSWGGGLYEQY
TRBJ2-6,TRBV27,ASSPLANVLT
TRBJ2-1,TRBV7-8,ASSLRDRSSYNEQF
TRBJ2-3,TRBV3-1/TRBV3-2,ASSQDDVRFNTDTQY
TRBJ2-3,TRBV5-1,ASSRPGQTSTDTQY
TRBJ2-5,TRBV9,ASSVALGQGQETQY
TRBJ1-2,TRBV5-1,ASSLTQGNYGYT
TRBJ2-2,TRBV6-5,ASRTGTANTGELF
TRBJ1-3,TRBV3-1/TRBV3-2,ASSQAGQGSSGNTIY
TRBJ1-1,TRBV30,AWSVRRGTEAF
TRBJ1-2,TRBV19,ASSPDRDYGYT
TRBJ2-2,TRBV9,ASSDEGVRELF
TRBJ2-7,TRBV19,ASTVTGWDHEQY
TRBJ1-6,TRBV18,ASSPGQGRSGSPLH
TRBJ2-3,TRBV6-5,ASMGIGGGTDTQY
TRBJ2-5,TRBV5-1,ASSKDRGETQY
TRBJ2-3,TRBV18,ATVERQVSTDTQY
TRBJ1-2,TRBV7-9,ASSPRQGAGGYT
TRBJ1-6,TRBV5-1,ASRPDRGESPLH
TRBJ1-1,TRBV12-3/TRBV12-4,ASSLARSEAF
TRBJ1-1,TRBV30,AWSVRDYTEAF
TRBJ2-7,TRBV7-9,ASSYSGNYEQY
TRBJ2-2,TRBV6-4,ASSGGAGELF
TRBJ1-4,TRBV2,ASNVGGLMTNEKLF
TRBJ1-6,TRBV2,ASSLDSYSSPLH
TRBJ2-1,TRBV10-3,AIAPRGYNEQF
TRBJ1-2,TRBV6-5,ASSTRDTVNGYT
TRBJ1-5,TRBV18,ASSLTATLSNQPQH
TRBJ2-7,TRBV19,ASSIHWTGSYEQY
TRBJ2-1,TRBV4-1,ASSQDVGLGRNEQF
TRBJ2-6,TRBV9,ASSPRTGVIQRANVLT
TRBJ2-5,TRBV7-3,ASSLTAGGQQETQY
TRBJ2-1,TRBV6-5,AVQQGLAGNEQF
TRBJ2-2,TRBV28,ASSYGSYTGELF
TRBJ2-5,TRBV14,ASSQGTTSGGVETQY
TRBJ2-1,TRBV5-4,ASSRTSGGTYNEQF
TRBJ2-1,TRBV20-1,SASLRLAEDEQF
TRBJ2-3,TRBV7-8,ASSLVSSHTDTQY
TRBJ1-6,TRBV2,ARSPLKPGQGYSPLH
TRBJ1-4,TRBV3-1/TRBV3-2,ASSQERGEVNEKLF
TRBJ1-3,TRBV2,ASSESGNTIY
TRBJ1-1,TRBV10-3,AISRTGTGDTEAF
TRBJ2-6,TRBV15,ATSRDGPGGSGANVLT
TRBJ1-3,TRBV5-1,ASSQGASGNTIY
TRBJ2-4,TRBV12-3/TRBV12-4,ASSLPPEDIQY